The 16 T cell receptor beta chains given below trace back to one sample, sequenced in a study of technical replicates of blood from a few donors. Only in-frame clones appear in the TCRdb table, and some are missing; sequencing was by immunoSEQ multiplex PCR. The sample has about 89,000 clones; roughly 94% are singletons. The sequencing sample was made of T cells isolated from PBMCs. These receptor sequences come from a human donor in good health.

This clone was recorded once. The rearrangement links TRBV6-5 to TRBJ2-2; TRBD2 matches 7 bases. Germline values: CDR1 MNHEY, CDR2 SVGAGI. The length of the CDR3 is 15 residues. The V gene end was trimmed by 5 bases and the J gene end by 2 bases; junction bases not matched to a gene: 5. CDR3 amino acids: CASSQRAGNTGELFF. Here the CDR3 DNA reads TGTGCCAGCAGTCAACGAGCGGGAAACACCGGGGAGCTGTTTTTT.

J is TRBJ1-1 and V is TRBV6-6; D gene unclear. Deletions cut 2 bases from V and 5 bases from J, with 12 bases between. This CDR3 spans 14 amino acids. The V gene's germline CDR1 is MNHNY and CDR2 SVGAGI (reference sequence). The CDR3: CASSYPRGRTEAFF. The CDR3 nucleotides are TGTGCCAGCAGTTACCCCCGCGGGAGGACTGAAGCTTTCTTT.

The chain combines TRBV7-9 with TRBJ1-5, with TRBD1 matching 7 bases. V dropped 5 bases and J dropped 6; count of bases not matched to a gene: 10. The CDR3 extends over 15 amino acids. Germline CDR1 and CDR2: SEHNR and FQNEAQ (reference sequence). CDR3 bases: TGTGCCAGCAGCCCGAGAGGGGGCGGAAGTCAGCCCCAGCATTTT. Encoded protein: CASSPRGGGSQPQHF.

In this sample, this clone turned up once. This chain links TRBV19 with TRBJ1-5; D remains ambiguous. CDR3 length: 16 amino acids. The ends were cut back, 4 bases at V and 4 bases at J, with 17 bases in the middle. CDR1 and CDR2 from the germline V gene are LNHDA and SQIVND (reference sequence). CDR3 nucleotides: TGTGCCAGTAGTAGCAAGACTTGGTATGGGAATCAGCCCCAGCATTTT. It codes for CASSSKTWYGNQPQHF.

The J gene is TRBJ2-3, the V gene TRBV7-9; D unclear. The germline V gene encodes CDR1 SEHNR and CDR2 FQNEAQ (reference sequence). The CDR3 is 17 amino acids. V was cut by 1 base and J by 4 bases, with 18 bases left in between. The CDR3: CASSLEAVRPGADTQYF. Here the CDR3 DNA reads TGTGCCAGCAGCTTAGAAGCCGTCCGCCCGGGTGCAGATACGCAGTATTTT.

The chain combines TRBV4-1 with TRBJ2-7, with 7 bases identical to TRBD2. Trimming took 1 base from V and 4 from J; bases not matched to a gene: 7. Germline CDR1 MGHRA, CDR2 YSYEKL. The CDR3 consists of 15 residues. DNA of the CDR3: TGCGCCAGCAGCCAAGTTCAGAGCGGGGTATACGAGCAGTACTTC. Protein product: CASSQVQSGVYEQYF.

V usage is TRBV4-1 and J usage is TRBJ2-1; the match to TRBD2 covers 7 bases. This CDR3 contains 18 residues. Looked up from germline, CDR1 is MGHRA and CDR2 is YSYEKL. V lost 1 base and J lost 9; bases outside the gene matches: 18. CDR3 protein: CASSQVPFGVRGFGEQFF. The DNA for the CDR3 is TGCGCCAGCAGCCAAGTTCCCTTCGGTGTGCGGGGGTTTGGTGAGCAGTTCTTC.

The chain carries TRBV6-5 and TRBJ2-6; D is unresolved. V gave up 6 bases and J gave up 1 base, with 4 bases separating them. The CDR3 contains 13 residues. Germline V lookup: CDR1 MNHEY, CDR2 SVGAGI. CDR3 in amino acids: CASRQSGANVLTF. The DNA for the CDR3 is TGTGCCAGCAGACAGTCTGGGGCCAACGTCCTGACTTTC.

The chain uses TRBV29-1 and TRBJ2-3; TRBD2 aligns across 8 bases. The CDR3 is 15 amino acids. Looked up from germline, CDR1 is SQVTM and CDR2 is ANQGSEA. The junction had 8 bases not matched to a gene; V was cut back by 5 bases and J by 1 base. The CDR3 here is CSVLREVGRTDTQYF. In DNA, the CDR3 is TGCAGCGTTCTGCGGGAGGTGGGGCGCACAGATACGCAGTATTTT.

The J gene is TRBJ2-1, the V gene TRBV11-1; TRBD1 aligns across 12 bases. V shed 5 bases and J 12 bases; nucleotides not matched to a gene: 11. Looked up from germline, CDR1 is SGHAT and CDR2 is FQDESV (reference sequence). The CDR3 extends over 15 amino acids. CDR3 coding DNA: TGTGCCAGCAGCCAACGACGGGACAGGGGGCTAGGGCAGTTCTTC. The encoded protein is CASSQRRDRGLGQFF.

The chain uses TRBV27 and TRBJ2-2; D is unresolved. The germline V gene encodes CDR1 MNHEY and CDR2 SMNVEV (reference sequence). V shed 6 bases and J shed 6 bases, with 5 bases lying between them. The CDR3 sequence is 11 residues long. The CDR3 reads CASRSAGELFF. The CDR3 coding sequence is TGTGCCAGCAGAAGCGCCGGGGAGCTGTTTTTT.

The CDR3 loop reads CASSLEEVEGYTF. CDR3 DNA: TGCGCCAGCAGCTTGGAAGAGGTGGAAGGCTACACCTTC. This chain uses TRBV5-1 with TRBJ1-2; unclear D gene. There are 13 residues in the CDR3. The germline V and J ends were trimmed by 0 bases and 8 bases, with 11 bases remaining between them. CDR1 and CDR2 (germline): SGHRS, YFSETQ.

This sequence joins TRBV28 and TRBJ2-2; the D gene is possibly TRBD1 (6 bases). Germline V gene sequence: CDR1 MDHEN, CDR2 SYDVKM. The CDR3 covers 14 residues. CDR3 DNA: TGTGTCACTTGGGGGCCCTCAGGCACCGGGGAGCTGTTTTTT. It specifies CVTWGPSGTGELFF.

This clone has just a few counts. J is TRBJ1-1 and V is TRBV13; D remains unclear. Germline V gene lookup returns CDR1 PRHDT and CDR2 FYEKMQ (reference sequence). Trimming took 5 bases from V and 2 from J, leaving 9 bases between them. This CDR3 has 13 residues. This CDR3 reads CASSQMVNTEAFF. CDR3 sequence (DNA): TGTGCCAGCAGCCAGATGGTAAACACTGAAGCTTTCTTT.

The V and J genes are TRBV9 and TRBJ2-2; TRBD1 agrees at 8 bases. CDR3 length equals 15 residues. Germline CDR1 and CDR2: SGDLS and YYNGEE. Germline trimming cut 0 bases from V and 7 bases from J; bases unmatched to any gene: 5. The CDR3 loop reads CASSVARGQVGELFF. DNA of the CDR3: TGTGCCAGCAGCGTAGCCAGGGGGCAGGTCGGGGAGCTGTTTTTT.

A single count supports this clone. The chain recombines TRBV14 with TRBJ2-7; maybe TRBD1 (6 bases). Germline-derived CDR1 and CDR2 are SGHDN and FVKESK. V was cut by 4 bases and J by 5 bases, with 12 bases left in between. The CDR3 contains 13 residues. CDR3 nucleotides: TGTGCCAGCAGCCTGGGGGCTTTGAACGAGCAGTACTTC. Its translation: CASSLGALNEQYF.